The 32 T cell receptor beta chains below were found in one sample sequenced in a study of Ad26.COV2.S vaccination and SARS-CoV-2 variants. Method: immunoSEQ multiplex PCR; TCRdb's copy keeps in-frame clones and lacks some. The sample shows around 300,000 clones, almost 90% of them seen only once. The treatment denotes: around 19 received Ad26.COV2.S at low or high dose, single or two shots; 5 received placebo; per-sample allocation not given. Sampling occurred on day 63 after the first vaccine or placebo injection. This specimen consisted of peripheral blood, obtained in a trial of Ad26.COV2.S vaccine versus placebo. These receptors came from a person aged 18-60 years who received the Ad26.COV2.S COVID-19 vaccine or a placebo.

V and J are TRBV12-3 or TRBV12-4 and TRBJ1-3; 7 nucleotides agree with TRBD1. The CDR3 loop spans 12 amino acids. The J segment lost 8 bases and the V segment lost 5 bases, leaving 3 bases of the junction unmatched. CDR3 protein: CASSQGGDTIYF. Written as DNA, the CDR3 is TGTGCCAGCAGTCAGGGGGGAGACACCATATATTTT.

The V gene is TRBV2, the J gene TRBJ2-7; a weak D match, TRBD2 (5 bases). Germline CDR1 and CDR2: SNHLY and FYNNEI. With 6 bases removed from V and 0 bases from J, the gap between germline ends came to 6 bases. CDR3 length: 12 amino acids. The CDR3 region has the DNA TGTGCCAGCAGCGAGGGCTCCTACGAGCAGTACGTC. It yields the protein CASSEGSYEQYV.

This chain connects TRBV19 to TRBJ2-1; no clear D. Germline V lookup: CDR1 LNHDA, CDR2 SQIVND (reference sequence). V was cut by 6 bases and J by 8 bases, with 17 bases left in between. This CDR3 has 14 amino acids. The CDR3 protein is CASRGLKVRHEQFF. As DNA, the CDR3 is TGTGCCAGTAGGGGGTTGAAGGTCAGGCATGAGCAGTTCTTC.

V usage is TRBV15 and J usage is TRBJ2-3, with D possibly matching TRBD2 (5 bases). The CDR3 has 13 amino acids. Germline CDR1 and CDR2: LNHNV and YYDKDF (reference sequence). V lost 8 bases to trimming and J lost 4 bases, with 13 bases between them. The CDR3 spells CATGPHSADTQYF. DNA for the CDR3: TGTGCCACCGGACCCCATAGCGCAGATACGCAGTATTTT.

This chain connects TRBV4-1 to TRBJ1-1; D possibly corresponds to TRBD1 (5 bases). This CDR3 contains 14 residues. The V gene lost 4 bases and the J gene lost 1 base, with 10 bases spanning the gap. The germline gives CDR1 MGHRA, CDR2 YSYEKL. The CDR3 spells CASSPRTGNTEAFF. The CDR3 bases are TGCGCCAGCAGCCCCCGCACAGGGAACACTGAAGCTTTCTTT.

The V call is TRBV12-1, the J call TRBJ1-4; the D segment call TRBD1 is taken from the table without a DNA check. TRBV12-1 is marked as a pseudogene. CDR3 length: 16 amino acids. The chain's CDR3 is CASSFVGAKTNEKLFF. The CDR3 DNA reads TGTGCCAGCAGCTTTGTAGGGGCGAAGACTAATGAAAAACTGTTTTTT.

This clone was picked up one time. The rearrangement uses TRBV7-9 and TRBJ1-4; 8 bases align to TRBD1. The CDR3 is 13 amino acids. V trimming: 10 bases; J trimming: 7 bases; junction bases outside the gene matches: 8. The germline V gene encodes CDR1 SEHNR and CDR2 FQNEAQ (reference sequence). The CDR3: CATQGQGAEKLFF. The CDR3 DNA reads as TGTGCCACCCAAGGACAGGGCGCTGAAAAACTGTTTTTT. The full variable domain, completed using reference TRBV7-9 and TRBJ1-4, is DTGVSQNPRHKITKRGQNVTFRCDPISEHNRLYWYRQTLGQGPEFLTYFQNEAQLEKSRLLSDRFSAERPKGSFSTLEIQRTEQGDSAMYLCATQGQGAEKLFFGSGTQLSVL.

This rearrangement joins TRBV10-2 to TRBJ2-2; D is unresolved. The CDR3 is made up of 13 amino acids. The ends were cut back, 2 bases at V and 5 bases at J, with 6 bases in the middle. The V gene's germline CDR1 is WSHSY and CDR2 SAAADI. The CDR3 bases are TGCGCCAGCAGTGAGGCTATAACCGGGGAGCTGTTTTTT. This codes for CASSEAITGELFF.

The chain employs TRBV3-1 (or the pseudogene TRBV3-2) and TRBJ2-1; possible D gene TRBD2, 7 bases. The germline V gene encodes CDR1 LGHDT and CDR2 YNNKEL (reference sequence). There are 17 residues in the CDR3. Trimming removed 0 bases at V and 12 bases at J, with 24 bases between. The CDR3 region is CASSQESSAGLTRGQFF. The CDR3 DNA reads TGTGCCAGCAGCCAAGAGTCATCAGCGGGACTAACCAGGGGGCAGTTCTTC.

The V call is TRBV3-1 (or the pseudogene TRBV3-2), the J call TRBJ1-1; D gene uncertain. Trimming cost V 4 bases and J 4 bases, with 4 bases left between them. From germline, CDR1 is LGHDT and CDR2 YNNKEL (reference sequence). CDR3 length: 11 amino acids. The CDR3 protein is CASSRGTEAFF. Here the CDR3 DNA reads TGTGCCAGCAGCCGCGGCACTGAAGCTTTCTTT.

The rearrangement uses TRBV6-5 and TRBJ2-2, with no clear D. The CDR3 contains 15 residues. Trimming removed 2 bases from V and 1 base from J, with 8 bases in between. From germline, CDR1 is MNHEY and CDR2 SVGAGI. The CDR3 sequence: CASSYKGMNTGELFF. The CDR3 nucleotides are TGTGCCAGCAGTTACAAAGGGATGAACACCGGGGAGCTGTTTTTT.

The rearrangement links TRBV18 to TRBJ1-2, with D possibly being TRBD1 (6 bases). Trimming pared 1 base from V and 0 bases from J, leaving 15 bases between. CDR1 is KGHSH, CDR2 LQKENI, per germline. The CDR3 runs 17 residues. The CDR3 sequence is CASSPLNGGAANYGYTF. For the CDR3, the DNA is TGTGCCAGCTCACCACTAAATGGGGGCGCCGCTAACTATGGCTACACCTTC.

The chain combines TRBV29-1 with TRBJ2-1; no firm D call. V was trimmed by 8 bases and J by 4 bases, leaving 15 bases between them. This CDR3 spans 13 amino acids. Germline V gives CDR1 SQVTM, CDR2 ANQGSEA. DNA for the CDR3: TGCAGCTCTTCCACTTATCTTTACAATGAGCAGTTCTTC. Amino acids: CSSSTYLYNEQFF.

The chain is built from TRBV18 and TRBJ1-5; D unresolved. In germline, CDR1 is KGHSH, CDR2 LQKENI. The CDR3 extends over 14 amino acids. V lost 3 bases, J lost 1 base, and 7 bases lay in between. The CDR3 DNA follows: TGTGCCAGCTCACCGGACGAAAGCAATCAGCCCCAGCATTTT. Amino acids: CASSPDESNQPQHF.

V gene TRBV13 combines with J gene TRBJ2-2, with TRBD2 matching 7 bases. This CDR3 is 17 amino acids long. V lost 0 bases and J lost 3; bases outside the gene matches: 7. The germline V gene encodes CDR1 PRHDT and CDR2 FYEKMQ (reference sequence). In nucleotides, the CDR3 is TGTGCCAGCAGCTTAGGCGGGGAGGGGCGATACACCGGGGAGCTGTTTTTT. This sequence encodes CASSLGGEGRYTGELFF.

V usage is TRBV2 and J usage is TRBJ1-1; 9 nucleotides align to TRBD1. This CDR3 spans 18 amino acids. CDR1 and CDR2 (germline): SNHLY, FYNNEI. V lost 2 bases and J lost 3; bases outside the gene matches: 13. For the CDR3, the DNA is TGTGCCAGCAGTGAACCGAATACAGGGGGCGGCGTGGACACTGAAGCTTTCTTT. Translation: CASSEPNTGGGVDTEAFF.

The chain couples TRBV7-2 to TRBJ1-1, with D possibly TRBD1 on 5 matching bases. Per the germline V gene, CDR1 is SGHTA and CDR2 is FQGNSA. The CDR3 loop spans 12 amino acids. V lost 7 bases to trimming and J lost 10 bases, with 16 bases between them. The CDR3 DNA sequence: TGTGCCAGCACTTCCCCAGGGTCTGGAGCTTTCTTT. This gives the protein CASTSPGSGAFF.

This CDR3 reads CASSWTSAYNEQFF. The CDR3 DNA reads as TGTGCCAGCTCATGGACTAGCGCTTACAATGAGCAGTTCTTC. The J gene is TRBJ2-1, the V gene TRBV18; TRBD2 matches at 9 bases. Germline lookup yields CDR1 KGHSH and CDR2 LQKENI. The trim removed 5 bases at V and 4 bases at J, leaving 3 bases unmatched. CDR3 length: 14 residues.

The chain combines TRBV6-2 or TRBV6-3 with TRBJ1-6; D unclear. CDR1 and CDR2 (germline): MNHEY, SVGEGT. V shed 5 bases and J shed 5 bases, with 10 bases lying between them. The CDR3 spans 14 residues. CDR3 amino acids: CASSPGRDNSPLHF. CDR3 nucleotide sequence: TGTGCCAGCAGTCCCGGACGGGATAATTCACCCCTCCACTTT.

The rearrangement links TRBV24-1 to TRBJ2-3; 12 bases line up with TRBD2. This CDR3 is built from 14 residues. V shed 7 bases and J 3 bases; nucleotides not matched to a gene: 1. CDR1 is KGHDR and CDR2 is SFDVKD in the germline V gene. CDR3 loop: CATSGLAGTDTQYF. In DNA form, the CDR3 reads TGTGCCACCAGCGGACTAGCGGGAACAGATACGCAGTATTTT.

CDR3 region: CASSPATGTSTDTQYF. For the CDR3, the DNA is TGTGCCAGCAGCCCAGCGACAGGGACTAGCACAGATACGCAGTATTTT. This chain links TRBV7-9 with TRBJ2-3, with a weak D call TRBD1 (7 bases). This CDR3 has 16 amino acids. V lost 5 bases to trimming and J lost 0 bases, with 15 bases between them. CDR1 SEHNR and CDR2 FQNEAQ come from the germline V gene (reference sequence).

This chain connects TRBV9 to TRBJ2-1; unclear D gene. Trimming took 0 bases from V and 8 from J, leaving 6 bases between them. CDR3 size: 12 residues. The germline V gene encodes CDR1 SGDLS and CDR2 YYNGEE. The CDR3 bases are TGTGCCAGCAGCGTAGGCCCGGATGAGCAGTTCTTC. It translates to CASSVGPDEQFF.

This chain joins TRBV3-1 (or the pseudogene TRBV3-2) and TRBJ2-3; D ambiguous. The CDR3 loop spans 14 amino acids. Trimming cost V 6 bases and J 0 bases, with 10 bases left between them. Germline-derived CDR1 and CDR2 are LGHDT and YNNKEL (reference sequence). This chain's CDR3 is CASSTGYSTDTQYF. DNA for the CDR3: TGTGCCAGCAGTACGGGCTATAGCACAGATACGCAGTATTTT.

This rearrangement joins TRBV9 to TRBJ1-3, with D tentatively TRBD1 (5 bases). V dropped 0 bases and J dropped 2 bases, with 12 bases sitting between them. This CDR3 is 16 amino acids long. CDR1 and CDR2 from the germline V gene are SGDLS and YYNGEE. CDR3 DNA: TGTGCCAGCAGCGTAGATGGGACTCCGACTGGAAACACCATATATTTT. This encodes CASSVDGTPTGNTIYF.

CDR3 loop: CSAPGETQYF. CDR3 bases: TGCAGTGCTCCAGGGGAGACCCAGTACTTC. The chain has TRBV20-1 and TRBJ2-5; maybe TRBD1 (5 bases). Germline CDR1 reads DFQATT; CDR2 reads SNEGSKA (reference sequence). Trimming took off 5 bases at V and 5 bases at J, with 6 bases between the two ends. The CDR3 loop spans 10 amino acids.

This rearrangement joins TRBV10-3 to TRBJ2-2; 9 nucleotides align to TRBD1. The CDR3 is made up of 17 amino acids. With 1 base clipped from V and 5 bases from J, the junction kept 8 bases outside the gene matches. Germline V lookup: CDR1 ENHRY, CDR2 SYGVKD. CDR3 region: CAISEFSTGGRTGELFF. The CDR3 bases are TGTGCCATCAGTGAGTTCTCGACAGGGGGAAGGACCGGGGAGCTGTTTTTT.

V is TRBV5-1 and J is TRBJ2-5; 7 nucleotides line up with TRBD1. The V segment lost 6 bases and the J segment 0 bases; nucleotides outside the gene matches: 2. CDR3 length: 13 residues. Germline V gene lookup returns CDR1 SGHRS and CDR2 YFSETQ. The CDR3 spells CASNTGDQETQYF. CDR3 nucleotide sequence: TGCGCCAGCAATACAGGGGACCAAGAGACCCAGTACTTC.

The chain carries TRBV28 and TRBJ1-1; TRBD1 aligns across 8 bases. The CDR3 spans 19 residues. V shed 6 bases and J 0 bases; nucleotides not matched to a gene: 18. The germline V gene has CDR1 MDHEN and CDR2 SYDVKM. CDR3 nucleotide sequence: TGTGCCAGCAGCCGCATTATATATGACAGGGGCGGGTTGAACACTGAAGCTTTCTTT. Amino acids: CASSRIIYDRGGLNTEAFF.

The V gene is TRBV7-9, the J gene TRBJ2-4; 7 bases match TRBD1. The CDR3 covers 18 residues. The germline gives CDR1 SEHNR, CDR2 FQNEAQ (reference sequence). After removal of 5 bases from V and 0 bases from J, the junction contained 13 bases not matched to a gene. The CDR3, as DNA: TGTGCCAGCAGCCCCCGGGACAGCACCCAAGAAGCCAAAAACATTCAGTACTTC. Protein sequence: CASSPRDSTQEAKNIQYF.

The V gene is TRBV28, the J gene TRBJ2-7; TRBD2 matches at 10 bases. Germline V gene lookup returns CDR1 MDHEN and CDR2 SYDVKM. This CDR3 has 14 residues. Losses at the gene ends were 8 bases for V and 5 bases for J; bases not matched to a gene: 9. Written as DNA, the CDR3 is TGTGCCAGCGGAACGACTAGCGGGCCCCACGAGCAGTACTTC. The encoded protein is CASGTTSGPHEQYF.

The chain recombines TRBV28 with TRBJ1-6, with 9 bases matching TRBD1. The V gene's germline CDR1 is MDHEN and CDR2 SYDVKM. The CDR3 has 19 residues. V lost 4 bases to trimming and J lost 0 bases; unmatched junction nucleotides: 10. Here the CDR3 DNA reads TGTGCCAGCAGTTCCTACAGGGGGCAACCGAGCTCCTATAATTCACCCCTCCACTTT. Residues: CASSSYRGQPSSYNSPLHF.

V and J are TRBV18 and TRBJ1-2, with D perhaps TRBD1 (5 bases). The CDR3 has 17 residues. CDR1 and CDR2 from the germline V gene are KGHSH and LQKENI. Trimming stripped 5 bases from V and 2 bases from J, with 21 bases between. DNA for the CDR3: TGTGCCAGCTCAGACAGCCTAACCCCCAAAAGGAACTATGGCTACACCTTC. Its translation is CASSDSLTPKRNYGYTF. The entire variable domain, with the rest obtained from reference TRBV18 and TRBJ1-2, is as follows: NAGVMQNPRHLVRRRGQEARLRCSPMKGHSHVYWYRQLPEEGLKFMVYLQKENIIDESGMPKERFSAEFPKEGPSILRIQQVVRGDSAAYFCASSDSLTPKRNYGYTFGSGTRLTVV.